The rows below give T cell receptor beta chains drawn from one sample of a study of blood T cells in healthy people across ages. MiXCR, run by TCRdb on the 5' RACE reads, gives a single entry per CDR3 protein. Altogether about 780,000 distinct CDR3 sequences are present, more than 35% being singletons, with the ten largest covering around 18%. Sequenced: blood. The receptors originated from an elderly man in good health. Both conserved end residues are part of each CDR3. Each record gives: V gene, J gene, CDR3 protein.

TRBV4-3	TRBJ2-3	CASSLGTSGREDTQYF
TRBV6-1	TRBJ2-3	CASSDKKSGRTSTDTQYF
TRBV13	-	CASSLGSPGGPHEQYF
TRBV5-1	TRBJ2-7	CASSLVGLSGYEQYF
TRBV30	-	CAWSLERDNEQYF
TRBV28	TRBJ2-7	CASSLPGTAYEQYF
TRBV28	TRBJ2-7	CASTFSGGGSYEQYF
TRBV12-3/TRBV12-4	TRBJ2-7	CASVWGDEQYF
TRBV4-1	TRBJ1-5	CASSQGQAYGNQPQHF
TRBV6-2/TRBV6-3	TRBJ1-1	CASSFRGTEAFF
TRBV25-1	TRBJ1-6	CASSYRENSPLHF
TRBV20-1	TRBJ2-1	CSAQPGTSGPNEQFF
TRBV20-1	TRBJ2-1	CSASVGRPEQFF
TRBV28	TRBJ2-7	CASSRGGVPGEQYF
TRBV2	TRBJ2-5	CASTKVGLQETQYF
TRBV10-3	TRBJ2-5	CAITGGLVEGEQYF
TRBV11-1	TRBJ2-2	CASSRRAGGSRATGELFF
TRBV5-1	TRBJ2-1	CASSLAGFTSYNEQFF
TRBV20-1	TRBJ2-3	CSSARTDTQYF
TRBV12-3/TRBV12-4	TRBJ1-2	CASSPDRGWGYTF
TRBV4-3	TRBJ2-1	CASSQDNLVGNEQFF
TRBV15	TRBJ2-7	CATSRDFGYEQYF
TRBV29-1	TRBJ2-7	CSVGSEAGEQYF
TRBV18	TRBJ2-7	CASSGQGSDEQYF
TRBV9	TRBJ2-5	CASSETTGGETQYF
TRBV5-1	TRBJ2-1	CASSLVGGLAYNEQFF
TRBV7-3	TRBJ1-5	CASSLRRVRHSGNQPQHF
TRBV29-1	TRBJ2-3	CSVEAKARDTQYF
TRBV6-1	TRBJ2-5	CASSPILVSETQYF
TRBV5-1	TRBJ2-5	CASSVYRVPDQETQYF
TRBV5-6	TRBJ2-1	CASSLDAGEEQFF
TRBV6-6	TRBJ2-3	CASSSMRQTSTDTQYF
TRBV2	TRBJ2-1	CASSEVRATTYNEQFF
TRBV29-1	TRBJ1-1	CSVDQRGGANTEAFF
TRBV6-2/TRBV6-3	-	CASRRDSLEQYF
TRBV20-1	TRBJ2-2	CSARTDREEAGELFF